This TCR beta chain came from a study of OX40 agonist ivuxolimab in advanced cancers. Germline V CDR1 and CDR2: MDHEN, SYDVKM. This CDR3 comprises 14 residues. Trimming cost V 6 bases and J 7 bases; bases outside gene matches: 10. TCRdb keeps only in-frame clones here, not all; method: immunoSEQ multiplex PCR. This sample has tens of thousands of clones, with about 85% found just once. The clonotype comes from an adult with an advanced solid tumor such as melanoma, head and neck, liver or kidney cancer. This material consisted of CD4+ or CD8+ T cells sorted from blood, taken in a trial of the OX40 agonist ivuxolimab. This chain uses TRBV28 with TRBJ1-2; TRBD1 matches at 8 bases. The CDR3 DNA reads as TGTGCCAGCAGGGAACAGGGGGGCTCTTCTGGCTACACCTTC. It codes for CASREQGGSSGYTF.